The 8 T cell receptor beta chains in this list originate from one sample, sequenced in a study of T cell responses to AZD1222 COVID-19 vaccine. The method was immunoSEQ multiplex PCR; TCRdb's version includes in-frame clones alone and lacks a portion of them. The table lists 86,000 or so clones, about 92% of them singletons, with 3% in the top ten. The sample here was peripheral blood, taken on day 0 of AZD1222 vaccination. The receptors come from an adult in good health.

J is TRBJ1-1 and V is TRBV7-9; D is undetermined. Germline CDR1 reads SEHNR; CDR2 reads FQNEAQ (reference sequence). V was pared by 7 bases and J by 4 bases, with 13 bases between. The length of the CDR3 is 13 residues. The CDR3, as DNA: TGTGCCAGCACCGATGATCGGTTCACTGAAGCTTTCTTT. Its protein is CASTDDRFTEAFF. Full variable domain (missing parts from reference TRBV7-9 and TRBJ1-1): DTGVSQNPRHKITKRGQNVTFRCDPISEHNRLYWYRQTLGQGPEFLTYFQNEAQLEKSRLLSDRFSAERPKGSFSTLEIQRTEQGDSAMYLCASTDDRFTEAFFGQGTRLTVV.

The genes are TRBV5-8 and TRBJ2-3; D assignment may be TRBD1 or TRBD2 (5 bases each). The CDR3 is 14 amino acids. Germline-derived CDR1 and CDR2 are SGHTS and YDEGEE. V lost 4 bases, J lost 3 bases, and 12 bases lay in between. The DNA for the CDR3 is TGTGCCAGCAGCATCGGGACGAAAACAGATACGCAGTATTTT. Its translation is CASSIGTKTDTQYF.

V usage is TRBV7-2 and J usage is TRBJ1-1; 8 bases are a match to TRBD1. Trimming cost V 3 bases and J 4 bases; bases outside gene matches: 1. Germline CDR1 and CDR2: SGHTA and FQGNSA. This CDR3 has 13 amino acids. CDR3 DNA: TGTGCCAGCAGCTTGGACAGGGCCACTGAAGCTTTCTTT. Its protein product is CASSLDRATEAFF.

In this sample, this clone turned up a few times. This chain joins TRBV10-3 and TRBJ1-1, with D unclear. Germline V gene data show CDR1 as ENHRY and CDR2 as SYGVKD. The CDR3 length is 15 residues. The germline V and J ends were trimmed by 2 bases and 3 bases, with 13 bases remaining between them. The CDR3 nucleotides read TGTGCCATCAGTGAGCGCCAGTACGCGGACACTGAAGCTTTCTTT. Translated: CAISERQYADTEAFF.

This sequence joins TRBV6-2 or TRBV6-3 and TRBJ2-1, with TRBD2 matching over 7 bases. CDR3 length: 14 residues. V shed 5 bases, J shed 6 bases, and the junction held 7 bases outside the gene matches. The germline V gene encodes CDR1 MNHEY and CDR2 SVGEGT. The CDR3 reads CASSRGSPPNEQFF. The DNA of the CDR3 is TGTGCCAGCAGTCGCGGGAGCCCCCCCAATGAGCAGTTCTTC.

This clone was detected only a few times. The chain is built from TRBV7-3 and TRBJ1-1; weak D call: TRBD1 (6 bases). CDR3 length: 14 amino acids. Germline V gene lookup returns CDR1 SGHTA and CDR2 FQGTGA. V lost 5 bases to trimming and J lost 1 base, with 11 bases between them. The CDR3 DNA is TGTGCCAGCAGCCCGGGACACCGGAACACTGAAGCTTTCTTT. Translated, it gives CASSPGHRNTEAFF.

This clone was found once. The CDR3 protein is CASSLQGVSGANVLTF. Here the CDR3 DNA reads TGTGCCAGCAGTTTACAGGGCGTCTCTGGGGCCAACGTCCTGACTTTC. The genes are TRBV28 and TRBJ2-6, with D perhaps matching TRBD1 (5 bases). This CDR3 contains 16 residues. V lost 2 bases to trimming and J lost 0 bases, with 8 bases between them. Germline CDR1 and CDR2: MDHEN and SYDVKM.

CDR3 sequence: CASSSHYVRLHDHHEQFF. CDR3 DNA sequence: TGTGCCAGCAGCTCCCATTACGTCCGGTTACATGACCACCATGAGCAGTTCTTC. V and J are TRBV12-1 and TRBJ2-1. TRBV12-1 is designated a pseudogene. The CDR3 loop spans 18 amino acids.